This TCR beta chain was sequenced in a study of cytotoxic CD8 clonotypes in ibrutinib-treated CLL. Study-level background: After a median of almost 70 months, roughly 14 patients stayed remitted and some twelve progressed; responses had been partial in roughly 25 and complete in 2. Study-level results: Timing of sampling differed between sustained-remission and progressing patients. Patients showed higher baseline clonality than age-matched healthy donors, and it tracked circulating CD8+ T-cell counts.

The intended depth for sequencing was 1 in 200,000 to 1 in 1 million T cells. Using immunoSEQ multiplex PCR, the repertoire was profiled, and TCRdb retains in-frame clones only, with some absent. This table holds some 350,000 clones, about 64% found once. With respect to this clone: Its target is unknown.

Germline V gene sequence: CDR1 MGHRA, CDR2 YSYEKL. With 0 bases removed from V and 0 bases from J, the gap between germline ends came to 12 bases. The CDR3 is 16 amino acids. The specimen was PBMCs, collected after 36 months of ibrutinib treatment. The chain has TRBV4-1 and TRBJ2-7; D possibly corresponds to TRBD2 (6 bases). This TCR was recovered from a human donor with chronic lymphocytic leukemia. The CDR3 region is CASSQDGEESSYEQYF. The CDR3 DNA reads TGCGCCAGCAGCCAAGACGGGGAGGAGAGCTCCTACGAGCAGTACTTC.